The 2 T cell receptor beta chains listed next were all sequenced from one sample in a study of identical twins. Each CDR3 protein gets one entry after TCRdb re-called the 5' RACE reads with MiXCR. This table has around 450,000 distinct CDR3 sequences, over 12% appearing once. The sample was also reused in another study, on yellow fever vaccine responses in identical twins.

The sample comprised CD4+ T cells sorted from blood. The receptors were gathered from a young woman in good health.

This clonotype occurred a few times. The chain links TRBV14 to TRBJ2-1; 7 nucleotides match TRBD2. V lost 1 base to trimming and J lost 6 bases; unmatched junction nucleotides: 6. Looked up from germline, CDR1 is SGHDN and CDR2 is FVKESK. The length of the CDR3 is 15 residues. DNA of the CDR3: TGTGCCAGCAGCCAAGTACTAGCGACGATCAATGAGCAGTTCTTC. It codes for CASSQVLATINEQFF.

The chain is built from TRBV3-1 and TRBJ2-2, with unresolved D. V was trimmed by 0 bases and J by 1 base, leaving 9 bases between them. In germline, CDR1 is LGHDT, CDR2 YNNKEL (reference sequence). This CDR3 spans 16 amino acids. The CDR3 DNA reads TGTGCCAGCAGCCAAGAGAACGGCTGGAACACCGGGGAGCTGTTTTTT. It encodes CASSQENGWNTGELFF. The entire variable domain, with the rest obtained from reference TRBV3-1 and TRBJ2-2, is as follows: DTAVSQTPKYLVTQMGNDKSIKCEQNLGHDTMYWYKQDSKKFLKIMFSYNNKELIINETVPNRFSPKSPDKAHLNLHINSLELGDSAVYFCASSQENGWNTGELFFGEGSRLTVL.